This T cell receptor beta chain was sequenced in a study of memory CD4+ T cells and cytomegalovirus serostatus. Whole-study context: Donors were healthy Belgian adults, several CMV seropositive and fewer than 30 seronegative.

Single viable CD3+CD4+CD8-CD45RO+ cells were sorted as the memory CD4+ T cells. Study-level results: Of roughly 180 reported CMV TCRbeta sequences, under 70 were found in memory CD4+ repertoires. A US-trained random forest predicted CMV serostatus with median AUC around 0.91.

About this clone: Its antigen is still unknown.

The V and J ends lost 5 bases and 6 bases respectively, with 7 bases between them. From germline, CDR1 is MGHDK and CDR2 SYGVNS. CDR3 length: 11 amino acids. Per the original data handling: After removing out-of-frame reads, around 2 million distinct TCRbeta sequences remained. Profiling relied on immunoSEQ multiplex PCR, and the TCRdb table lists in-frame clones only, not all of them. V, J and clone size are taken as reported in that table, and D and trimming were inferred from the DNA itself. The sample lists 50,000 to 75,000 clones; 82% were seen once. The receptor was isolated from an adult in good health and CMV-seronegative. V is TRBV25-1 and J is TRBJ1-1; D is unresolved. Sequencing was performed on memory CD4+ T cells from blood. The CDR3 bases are TGTGCCAGCAGTTTGGAAGCTGAAGCTTTCTTT. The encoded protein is CASSLEAEAFF.